This TCR beta chain was identified during a study of blood T cell repertoires in COVID-19. Germline values: CDR1 MGHDK, CDR2 SYGVNS. V lost 7 bases and J lost 2, with 17 bases in between. The CDR3 spans 15 residues. Sequencing used immunoSEQ multiplex PCR; TCRdb keeps in-frame clones, though not all of them. The sample contains about 200,000 clones, more than 65% of which appear only once. The chain uses TRBV25-1 and TRBJ1-2; D is unresolved. The clonotype originates from a woman of 80 years or more with acute or convalescent COVID-19. Sequenced material: peripheral blood. CDR3 amino acids: CASTWIGRENYGYTF. CDR3 nucleotides: TGTGCCAGCACCTGGATTGGCCGGGAGAACTATGGCTACACCTTC.